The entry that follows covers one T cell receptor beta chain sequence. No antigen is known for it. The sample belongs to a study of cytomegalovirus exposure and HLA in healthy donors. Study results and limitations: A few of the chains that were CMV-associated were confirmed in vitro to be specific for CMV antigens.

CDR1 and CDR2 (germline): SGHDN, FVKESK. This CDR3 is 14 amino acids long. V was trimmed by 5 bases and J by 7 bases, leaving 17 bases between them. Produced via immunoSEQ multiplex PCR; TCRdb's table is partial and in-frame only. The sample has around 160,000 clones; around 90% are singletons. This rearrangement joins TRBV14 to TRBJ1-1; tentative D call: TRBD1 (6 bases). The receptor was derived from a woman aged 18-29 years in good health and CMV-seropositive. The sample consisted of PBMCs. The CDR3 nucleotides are TGTGCCAGCAGCACCTACAGGGCGATGGGTGAAGCTTTCTTT. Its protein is CASSTYRAMGEAFF.